Sequencing of this T cell receptor (beta chain) was carried out in a study of blood T cell repertoires in COVID-19. The wider study: Spain, Italy and the United States supplied samples that represented acute and convalescent COVID-19. T cells, B-cell-depleted T cells, or PBMCs supplied cDNA or gDNA.

Per the original methods: Amplified reference gene primers provided the basis for estimating nucleated cell counts. The table came from immunoSEQ multiplex PCR; TCRdb's copy has only in-frame clones and leaves some out. That table furnishes V, J and clone size, whereas the DNA furnished D and trimming. Here the sample spans about 57,000 clones, roughly four fifths being singletons. The sequencing sample was made of peripheral blood. The TCR originated in a woman older than 75 with acute or convalescent COVID-19.

The DNA of the CDR3 is TGTGCCAGCCTCTTGGGAGGCGGTGAGCAGTTCTTC. This translates into CASLLGGGEQFF. The chain joins TRBV12-3 or TRBV12-4 to TRBJ2-1; D might be TRBD2 (6 bases). V lost 8 bases, J lost 9 bases, and 14 bases lay in between. The CDR3 spans 12 residues.